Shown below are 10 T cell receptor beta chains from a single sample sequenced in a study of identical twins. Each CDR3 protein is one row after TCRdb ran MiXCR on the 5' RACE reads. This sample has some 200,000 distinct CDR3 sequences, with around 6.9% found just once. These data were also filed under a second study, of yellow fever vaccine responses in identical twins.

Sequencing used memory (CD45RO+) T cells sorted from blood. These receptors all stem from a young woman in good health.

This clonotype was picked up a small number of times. The CDR3 nucleotides are TGTGCCAGCAGCTCCCAGACTAGCGGGGGGCTCCGAGATACGCAGTATTTT. Residues: CASSSQTSGGLRDTQYF. The V and J genes are TRBV11-2 and TRBJ2-3, with 13 nucleotides matching TRBD2. V trimming: 4 bases; J trimming: 5 bases; junction bases outside the gene matches: 9. The CDR3 runs to 17 residues. From germline, CDR1 is SGHAT and CDR2 FQNNGV. The whole variable domain, remainder taken from reference TRBV11-2 and TRBJ2-3, is EAGVAQSPRYKIIEKRQSVAFWCNPISGHATLYWYQQILGQGPKLLIQFQNNGVVDDSQLPKDRFSAERLKGVDSTLKIQPAKLEDSAVYLCASSSQTSGGLRDTQYFGPGTRLTVL.

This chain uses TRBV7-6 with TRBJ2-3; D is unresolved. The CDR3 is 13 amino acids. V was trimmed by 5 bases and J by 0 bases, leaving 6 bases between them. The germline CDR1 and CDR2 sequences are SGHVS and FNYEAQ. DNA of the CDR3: TGTGCCAGCAGCCTAGTGAGCACAGATACGCAGTATTTT. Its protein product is CASSLVSTDTQYF.

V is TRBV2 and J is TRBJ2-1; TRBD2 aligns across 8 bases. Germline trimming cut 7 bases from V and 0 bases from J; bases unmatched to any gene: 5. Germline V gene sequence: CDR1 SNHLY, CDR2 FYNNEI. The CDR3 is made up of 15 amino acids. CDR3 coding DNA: TGTGCCAGCAATAGCGGGGCGGGCTCCTACAATGAGCAGTTCTTC. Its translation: CASNSGAGSYNEQFF.

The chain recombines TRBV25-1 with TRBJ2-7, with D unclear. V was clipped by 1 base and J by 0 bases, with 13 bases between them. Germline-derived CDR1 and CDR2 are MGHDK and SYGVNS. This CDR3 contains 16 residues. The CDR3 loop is CASSESTTRSSYEQYF. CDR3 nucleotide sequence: TGTGCCAGCAGTGAATCTACAACCCGTAGCTCCTACGAGCAGTACTTC.

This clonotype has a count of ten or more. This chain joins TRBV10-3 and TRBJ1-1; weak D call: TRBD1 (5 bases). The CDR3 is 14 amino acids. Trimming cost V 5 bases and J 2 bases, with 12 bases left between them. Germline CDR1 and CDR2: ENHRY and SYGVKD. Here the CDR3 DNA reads TGTGCCATCAGTCTGGGGGGGTCTAACACTGAAGCTTTCTTT. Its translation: CAISLGGSNTEAFF.

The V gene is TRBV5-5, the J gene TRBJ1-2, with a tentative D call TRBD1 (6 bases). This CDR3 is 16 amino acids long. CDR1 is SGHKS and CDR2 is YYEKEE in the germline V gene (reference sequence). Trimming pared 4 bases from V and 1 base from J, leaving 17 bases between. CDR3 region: CASSNPTGPNNYGYTF. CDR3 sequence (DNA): TGTGCCAGCAGCAATCCTACAGGGCCGAATAACTATGGCTACACCTTC.

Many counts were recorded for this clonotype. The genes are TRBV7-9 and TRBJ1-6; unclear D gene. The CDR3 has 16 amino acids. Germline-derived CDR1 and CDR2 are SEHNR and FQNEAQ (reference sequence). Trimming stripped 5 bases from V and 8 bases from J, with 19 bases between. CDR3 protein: CASSPGVGGVHSPLHF. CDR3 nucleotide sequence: TGTGCCAGCAGCCCGGGAGTCGGAGGCGTTCATTCACCCCTCCACTTT.

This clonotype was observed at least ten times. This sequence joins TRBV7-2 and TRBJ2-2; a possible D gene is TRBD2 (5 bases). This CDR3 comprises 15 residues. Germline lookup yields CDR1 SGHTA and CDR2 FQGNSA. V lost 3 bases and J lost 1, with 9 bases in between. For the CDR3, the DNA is TGTGCCAGCAGCTTTAGCGCCAAGAACACCGGGGAGCTGTTTTTT. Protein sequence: CASSFSAKNTGELFF.

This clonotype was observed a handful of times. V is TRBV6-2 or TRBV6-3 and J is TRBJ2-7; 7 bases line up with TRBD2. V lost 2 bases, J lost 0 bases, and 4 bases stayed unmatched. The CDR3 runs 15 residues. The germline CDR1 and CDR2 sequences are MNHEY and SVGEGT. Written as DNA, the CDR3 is TGTGCCAGCAGTTACGTCCTAGCGGCCTCCTACGAGCAGTACTTC. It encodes CASSYVLAASYEQYF.

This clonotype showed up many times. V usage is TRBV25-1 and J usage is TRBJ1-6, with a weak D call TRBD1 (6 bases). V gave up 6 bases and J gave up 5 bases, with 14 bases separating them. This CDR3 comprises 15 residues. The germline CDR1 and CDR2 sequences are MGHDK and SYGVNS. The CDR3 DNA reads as TGTGCCAGCAGGGGAGAGGGGGTAGATAATTCACCCCTCCACTTT. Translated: CASRGEGVDNSPLHF.